The rows below give T cell receptor beta chains drawn from one sample of a study of identical twins. Each CDR3 protein is one row after TCRdb ran MiXCR on the 5' RACE reads. The table lists approximately 260,000 distinct CDR3 sequences, about 14% of them singletons. Sequenced: memory (CD45RO+) T cells sorted from blood. These receptor sequences come from a woman aged 18-30 years in good health. CDR3s include the opening cysteine and the closing phenylalanine or tryptophan. The D gene is left open where the match is weak. Clone size is stated in some rows and not others, as once, few, many or a class when expanded.

v_gene	d_gene	j_gene	abundance	CDR3nt	CDR3aa
TRBV6-1	TRBD1	TRBJ2-7	few	TGTGCCACCGTACATCCGGGACAGAAGTACGAGCAGTACTTC	CATVHPGQKYEQYF
TRBV6-5	TRBD2	TRBJ2-3	NA	TGTGCCAGCAGTTACTCGATGTCCGGGGGGGGTACAGATACGCAGTATTTT	CASSYSMSGGGTDTQYF
TRBV9	NA	TRBJ2-7	NA	TGTGCCAGCAGCGTAGCCCCCGGGGGCCAGTACGAGCAGTACTTC	CASSVAPGGQYEQYF
TRBV18	NA	TRBJ1-1	few	TGTGCCAGCTCACCCCAGGGAGCCACTGAAGCTTTCTTT	CASSPQGATEAFF
TRBV9	NA	TRBJ2-2	NA	TGTGCCAGCAGCGTAGATTTGTCCGGGGAGCTGTTTTTT	CASSVDLSGELFF
TRBV6-2/TRBV6-3	TRBD2	TRBJ2-1	NA	TGTGCCAGCACCCAATCCACTAGCGGGTTGGTGAATGAGCAGTTCTTC	CASTQSTSGLVNEQFF
TRBV20-1	NA	TRBJ1-1	NA	TGCAGTGCTACAGGGGAGACTGAAGCTTTCTTT	CSATGETEAFF
TRBV10-2	NA	TRBJ2-5	NA	TGCGCCAGCAGCGAAGGCCGAGCGCTAGAGACCCAGTACTTC	CASSEGRALETQYF
TRBV5-1	TRBD2	TRBJ2-3	many	TGCGCCAGCAGCCCCGGGACTAGTCGTGATACGCAGTATTTT	CASSPGTSRDTQYF
TRBV9	TRBD2	TRBJ2-2	many	TGTGCCAGCGATGAGGCGGGAGAGGCCGGGGAGCTGTTTTTT	CASDEAGEAGELFF
TRBV5-1	NA	TRBJ2-1	NA	TGCGCCAGCAGCTTGAGGCACAGGGAAAATGAGCAGTTCTTC	CASSLRHRENEQFF
TRBV29-1	TRBD1	TRBJ1-1	NA	TGCAGCGTGGGTGGGACAGGGATCAACACTGAAGCTTTCTTT	CSVGGTGINTEAFF
TRBV5-1	TRBD1	TRBJ2-6	NA	TGCGCCAGCAATGGACAGGGGGCGACTGGGGCCAACGTCCTGACTTTC	CASNGQGATGANVLTF
TRBV20-1	TRBD1	TRBJ2-7	NA	TGCAGTGCTACGAAGGACAGGGGCTACGAGCAGTACTTC	CSATKDRGYEQYF
TRBV2	TRBD1	TRBJ2-7	few	TGTGCCAGCAGTGACCGGGACAGTTCCTACGAGCAGTACTTC	CASSDRDSSYEQYF
TRBV20-1	NA	TRBJ1-2	many	TGCAGTGCGGGTGGGGGAAGCTATGGCTACACCTTC	CSAGGGSYGYTF
TRBV6-2/TRBV6-3	TRBD2	TRBJ2-5	many	TGTGCCAGCAGTTACGTCCGGGAGGTTGAGACCCAGTACTTC	CASSYVREVETQYF
TRBV18	NA	TRBJ1-5	NA	TGTGCCAGCTCACAGTCGCAGGCCCAGCCCCAGCATTTT	CASSQSQAQPQHF
TRBV6-1	NA	TRBJ2-7	few	TGTGCCACCCTGAGCCGGGGTGGGGCCTACGAGCAGTACTTC	CATLSRGGAYEQYF
TRBV20-1	TRBD1	TRBJ2-1	few	TGCAGTGCTGACCTCCGGGACAGGGGCTACAATGAGCAGTTCTTC	CSADLRDRGYNEQFF
TRBV6-1	TRBD2	TRBJ2-7	NA	TGTGCCAGCAGTCCCCGACTAGCGGGAGTATCGGACGAGCAGTACTTC	CASSPRLAGVSDEQYF
TRBV6-2/TRBV6-3	NA	TRBJ2-1	NA	TGTGCCAGCAGTTACACAGCAAGAAACAATGAGCAGTTCTTC	CASSYTARNNEQFF
TRBV20-1	NA	TRBJ2-7	few	TGCAGTGCTAGAGACCCAGGAACCGACATCCTACAGTACTTC	CSARDPGTDILQYF
TRBV10-3	NA	TRBJ2-7	few	TGTGCCATCAGTGAGCCTCGGGTAGGCGAGCAGTACTTC	CAISEPRVGEQYF
TRBV11-2	NA	TRBJ1-2	few	TGTGCCAGCAGCTTGAAGGTTGGCTACACCTTC	CASSLKVGYTF
TRBV10-3	NA	TRBJ1-5	NA	TGTGCCATCAGTGAGAAGGGCAATCAGCCCCAGCATTTT	CAISEKGNQPQHF
TRBV11-3	NA	TRBJ2-3	few	TGTGCCAGCAGCTTACATTCGGGGACAGATACGCAGTATTTT	CASSLHSGTDTQYF
TRBV12-3/TRBV12-4	TRBD2	TRBJ2-1	many	TGTGCCAGCAGTACCGGGACTAGTTCCCAGCGCTCCAATGAGCAGTTCTTC	CASSTGTSSQRSNEQFF
TRBV7-8	NA	TRBJ2-7	once	TGTGCCAGCAGCACCAGGACAGCAACCTACGAGCAGTACTTC	CASSTRTATYEQYF
TRBV4-1	NA	TRBJ2-7	few	TGCGCCAGCAGCCAAGGGTATCCAGGGTCCGTCTCCTACGAGCAGTACTTC	CASSQGYPGSVSYEQYF
TRBV11-3	NA	TRBJ1-1	few	TGTGCCAGCAGCTTGCGAGGGTTCAACACTGAAGCTTTCTTT	CASSLRGFNTEAFF
TRBV11-2	NA	TRBJ2-1	NA	TGTGCCAGCAGCGCCTCCGGGACGGGGAACAATGAGCAGTTCTTC	CASSASGTGNNEQFF
TRBV29-1	NA	TRBJ2-1	NA	TGCAGCGCCGCCCCTGCCAGCTCCTACAATGAGCAGTTCTTC	CSAAPASSYNEQFF